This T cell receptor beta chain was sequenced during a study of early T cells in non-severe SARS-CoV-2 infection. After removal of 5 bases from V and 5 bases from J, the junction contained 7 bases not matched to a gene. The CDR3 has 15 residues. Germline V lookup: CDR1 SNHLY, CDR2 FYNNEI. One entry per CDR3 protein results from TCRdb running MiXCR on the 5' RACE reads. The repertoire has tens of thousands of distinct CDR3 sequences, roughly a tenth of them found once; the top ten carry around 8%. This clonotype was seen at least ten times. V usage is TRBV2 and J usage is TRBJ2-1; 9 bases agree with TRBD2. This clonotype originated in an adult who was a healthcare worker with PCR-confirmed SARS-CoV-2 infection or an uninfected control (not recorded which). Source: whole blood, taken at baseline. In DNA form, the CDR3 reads TGTGCCAGCAGTCCTCGGACTAGCGATGACAATGAGCAGTTCTTC. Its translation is CASSPRTSDDNEQFF.